What follows are 12 T cell receptor beta chains derived from one specimen sequenced in a study of OX40 agonist ivuxolimab in advanced cancers. Using immunoSEQ multiplex PCR, the repertoire was profiled, and TCRdb retains in-frame clones only, with some absent. The sample carries about 75,000 clones, approximately 81% recorded once. This material consisted of CD4+ or CD8+ T cells sorted from blood, taken in a trial of the OX40 agonist ivuxolimab. Receptor source: an adult with an advanced solid tumor such as melanoma, head and neck, liver or kidney cancer.

V usage is TRBV6-5 and J usage is TRBJ2-5; D is unresolved. The J call may be faulty, since TRBJ2-7 better matches the DNA end. The CDR3 spans 12 residues. Looked up from germline, CDR1 is MNHEY and CDR2 is SVGAGI. The CDR3 spells CASSVSSYEQYF. The DNA of the CDR3 is TGTGCCAGCAGTGTCAGCTCCTACGAGCAGTACTTC.

V and J are TRBV14 and TRBJ1-6; TRBD1 matches 8 bases. J was trimmed by 7 bases and V by 0 bases; bases with no gene match: 5. The CDR3 extends over 16 amino acids. The germline V gene has CDR1 SGHDN and CDR2 FVKESK. The CDR3 spells CASSQDRTGWNSPLHF. CDR3 sequence (DNA): TGTGCCAGCAGCCAAGATCGGACAGGGTGGAATTCACCCCTCCACTTT.

V gene TRBV28 combines with J gene TRBJ2-5; possible D gene TRBD1, 5 bases. This CDR3 has 15 amino acids. Germline lookup yields CDR1 MDHEN and CDR2 SYDVKM. The germline V and J ends were trimmed by 5 bases and 2 bases, with 15 bases remaining between them. The CDR3 sequence: CASSPLGAVQETQYF. The CDR3 DNA is TGTGCCAGCAGTCCCCTTGGGGCAGTTCAAGAGACCCAGTACTTC.

The DNA of the CDR3 is TGTGCCAGCAGCGTCTCATTAGATACCCTCTACGAGCAGTACTTC. Protein: CASSVSLDTLYEQYF. The chain links TRBV6-5 to TRBJ2-7, with no clear D. Trimming removed 6 bases from V and 3 bases from J, with 18 bases in between. Germline CDR1 reads MNHEY; CDR2 reads SVGAGI. CDR3 length: 15 amino acids.

J is TRBJ2-3 and V is TRBV7-4; 16 bases map to TRBD2. Trimming removed 5 bases from V and 4 bases from J; junction bases left unmatched: 12. The CDR3 covers 19 residues. From germline, CDR1 is SGHVT and CDR2 SQSDAQ. The CDR3 loop is CASSSGTSGRAGTSDTQYF. The CDR3 nucleotides are TGTGCCAGCAGCAGTGGGACTAGCGGGAGGGCCGGAACGTCAGATACGCAGTATTTT.

This sequence joins TRBV19 and TRBJ2-7; TRBD1 matches 7 bases. There are 15 residues in the CDR3. The junction had 10 bases not matched to a gene; V was cut back by 5 bases and J by 3 bases. Germline CDR1 is LNHDA and CDR2 is SQIVND (reference sequence). CDR3 region: CASSPRLDRDYEQYF. The CDR3 DNA reads as TGTGCCAGTAGTCCACGCTTAGACAGGGACTACGAGCAGTACTTC.

Comment on this clone: The junction and the germline gene differ at one end; a read error may be behind it. The chain carries TRBV5-8 and TRBJ2-1, with 8 bases identical to TRBD2. CDR3 length equals 15 residues. The V gene's germline CDR1 is SGHTS and CDR2 YDEGEE. The CDR3 region has the DNA TGTGCAAGCAGCTGGGAGCGGGAGTCCTACAATGAGCAGTTCTTC. Translating gives CASSWERESYNEQFF.

This chain links TRBV6-1 with TRBJ1-1; D possibly corresponds to TRBD1 (6 bases). This CDR3 is built from 16 residues. V was pared by 3 bases and J by 1 base, with 15 bases between. The germline V gene encodes CDR1 MNHNS and CDR2 SASEGT. In nucleotides, the CDR3 is TGTGCCAGCAGTGATCCTGGACAGCCGACGAACACTGAAGCTTTCTTT. As protein: CASSDPGQPTNTEAFF.

The J gene is TRBJ2-1, the V gene TRBV5-1, with 14 bases aligning to TRBD2. The V segment lost 2 bases and the J segment 9 bases; nucleotides outside the gene matches: 7. CDR1 and CDR2 from the germline V gene are SGHRS and YFSETQ. The CDR3 loop spans 16 amino acids. The DNA of the CDR3 is TGCGCCAGCAGCTTCTCGACTAGCGGGAGGGCCAGTGAGCAGTTCTTC. Amino acids: CASSFSTSGRASEQFF. Drawing the rest from reference TRBV5-1 and TRBJ2-1, the complete variable domain is KAGVTQTPRYLIKTRGQQVTLSCSPISGHRSVSWYQQTPGQGLQFLFEYFSETQRNKGNFPGRFSGRQFSNSRSEMNVSTLELGDSALYLCASSFSTSGRASEQFFGPGTRLTVL.

This rearrangement joins TRBV5-8 to TRBJ2-7, with unresolved D. The CDR3 consists of 12 residues. The germline V gene has CDR1 SGHTS and CDR2 YDEGEE. V lost 5 bases and J lost 6, with 12 bases in between. This chain's CDR3 is CASRSPWGEQYF. The CDR3 DNA is TGTGCCAGCAGGTCCCCGTGGGGCGAGCAGTACTTC. Full variable domain (remainder filled in from reference TRBV5-8 and TRBJ2-7): EAGVTQSPTHLIKTRGQQATLRCSPISGHTSVYWYQQALGLGLQFLLWYDEGEERNRGNFPPRFSGRQFPNYSSELNVNALELEDSALYLCASRSPWGEQYFGPGTRLTVT.

This chain joins TRBV7-9 and TRBJ2-1; D possibly corresponds to TRBD2 (6 bases). Germline V gene lookup returns CDR1 SEHNR and CDR2 FQNEAQ (reference sequence). The length of the CDR3 is 12 residues. The germline V and J ends were trimmed by 3 bases and 11 bases, with 11 bases remaining between them. The CDR3 protein is CASSFEEGQQFF. The CDR3 DNA follows: TGTGCCAGCAGCTTTGAGGAGGGTCAGCAGTTCTTC.

The chain links TRBV5-1 to TRBJ1-2, with 11 bases that match TRBD1. Germline V CDR1 and CDR2: SGHRS, YFSETQ. The length of the CDR3 is 15 residues. V shed 0 bases and J 5 bases; nucleotides not matched to a gene: 3. The CDR3 protein is CASSLEGQGAYGYTF. CDR3 bases: TGCGCCAGCAGCTTGGAAGGACAGGGGGCATATGGCTACACCTTC.